Below are 13 T cell receptor beta chains sequenced from a single sample in a study of blood T cell repertoires in COVID-19. Using immunoSEQ multiplex PCR, the repertoire was profiled, and TCRdb retains in-frame clones only, with some absent. Of under 150,000 clones detected, 90% appear once; the ten largest clones hold 4% to 5%. Source material: peripheral blood. Receptors originate from a man aged 55 to 69 with COVID-19, enrolled during active disease.

The rearrangement uses TRBV5-4 and TRBJ1-2; no definite D call. Germline CDR1 SGHNT, CDR2 YYREEE (reference sequence). The V end was cut by 0 bases, the J end by 4 bases, with 7 bases between. The CDR3 consists of 13 residues. The CDR3 nucleotides are TGTGCCAGCAGCTTGGACAGTAGCTATGGCTACACCTTC. Translated: CASSLDSSYGYTF.

Written as DNA, the CDR3 is TGTGCCAGCATCATGACAGGGGAGTATGGCTACACCTTC. It yields the protein CASIMTGEYGYTF. The J gene is TRBJ1-2, the V gene TRBV6-5, with 8 bases that match TRBD1. Germline V gives CDR1 MNHEY, CDR2 SVGAGI. The CDR3 runs 13 residues. Germline trimming cut 7 bases from V and 5 bases from J; bases unmatched to any gene: 6.

V is TRBV5-1 and J is TRBJ2-7; TRBD1 is a possible D gene (6 bases). The CDR3 length is 14 residues. V was clipped by 1 base and J by 6 bases, with 14 bases between them. Germline CDR1 reads SGHRS; CDR2 reads YFSETQ. The CDR3 bases are TGCGCCAGCAGCTTGAATTACAGGGCGGGCGAGCAGTACTTC. This codes for CASSLNYRAGEQYF.

V usage is TRBV6-5 and J usage is TRBJ2-7; 8 nucleotides align to TRBD1. V was pared by 8 bases and J by 6 bases, with 9 bases of the junction left unmatched. The CDR3 spans 13 residues. CDR1 is MNHEY, CDR2 SVGAGI, per germline. CDR3 amino acids: CASLPGQGGEQYF. The DNA of the CDR3 is TGTGCCAGCCTGCCCGGACAGGGCGGCGAGCAGTACTTC.

The chain recombines TRBV28 with TRBJ1-2; D is unresolved. The germline V and J ends were trimmed by 7 bases and 1 base, with 13 bases remaining between them. CDR3 size: 14 residues. The germline gives CDR1 MDHEN, CDR2 SYDVKM. CDR3 residues: CASTQLTVNYGYTF. For the CDR3, the DNA is TGTGCCAGCACCCAACTCACAGTTAACTATGGCTACACCTTC.

This chain connects TRBV7-8 to TRBJ1-1, with 7 bases that match TRBD1. The CDR3 sequence is 15 residues long. Germline CDR1 reads SGHVS; CDR2 reads FQNEAQ. V lost 4 bases, J lost 5 bases, and 10 bases stayed unmatched. The CDR3 loop is CASSYTTGFVTEAFF. The CDR3, as DNA: TGTGCCAGCAGCTATACGACAGGGTTTGTTACTGAAGCTTTCTTT.

The CDR3 loop is CASSEWTRSYEQYF. CDR3 DNA: TGTGCCAGCAGTGAATGGACTAGGTCCTACGAGCAGTACTTC. This rearrangement joins TRBV6-1 to TRBJ2-7, with 7 bases fitting TRBD2. CDR3 size: 14 residues. CDR1 and CDR2 (germline): MNHNS, SASEGT. Losses at the gene ends were 2 bases for V and 1 base for J; bases not matched to a gene: 2.

CDR3 residues: CASSFTGEDTQYF. DNA of the CDR3: TGTGCCAGCAGCTTTACAGGGGAGGATACGCAGTATTTT. This rearrangement joins TRBV7-3 to TRBJ2-3; 7 bases agree with TRBD1. CDR3 size: 13 residues. CDR1 is SGHTA, CDR2 FQGTGA, per germline. V gave up 3 bases and J gave up 6 bases; unmatched junction bases: 3. Looking up the rest from reference TRBV7-3 and TRBJ2-3 gives the full variable domain: GAGVSQTPSNKVTEKGKYVELRCDPISGHTALYWYRQSLGQGPEFLIYFQGTGAADDSGLPNDRFFAVRPEGSVSTLKIQRTERGDSAVYLCASSFTGEDTQYFGPGTRLTVL.

The chain uses TRBV18 and TRBJ2-1, with 8 positions matching TRBD2. CDR3 length equals 16 residues. The junction had 15 bases not matched to a gene; V was cut back by 7 bases and J by 7 bases. Per the germline V gene, CDR1 is KGHSH and CDR2 is LQKENI. The CDR3 DNA reads TGTGCCAGCTTCCGTACCTCCGGGACTAGTGGGAATGAGCAGTTCTTC. Translating gives CASFRTSGTSGNEQFF. Drawing the rest from reference TRBV18 and TRBJ2-1, the complete variable domain is NAGVMQNPRHLVRRRGQEARLRCSPMKGHSHVYWYRQLPEEGLKFMVYLQKENIIDESGMPKERFSAEFPKEGPSILRIQQVVRGDSAAYFCASFRTSGTSGNEQFFGPGTRLTVL.

The V call is TRBV11-2, the J call TRBJ2-1; D is perhaps TRBD1 (6 bases). CDR3 length: 17 residues. Trimming removed 3 bases from V and 6 bases from J, with 21 bases in between. The germline V gene has CDR1 SGHAT and CDR2 FQNNGV. Here the CDR3 DNA reads TGTGCCAGCAGCTTCACCACACAGGGTAGTAGGGGCAATGAGCAGTTCTTC. Its translation: CASSFTTQGSRGNEQFF.

This chain joins TRBV28 and TRBJ2-5, with a tentative D call TRBD1 (5 bases). Trimming shortened V by 5 bases and J by 0 bases, and 7 bases separated the two germline ends. The CDR3 spans 13 residues. Germline V gene sequence: CDR1 MDHEN, CDR2 SYDVKM. CDR3 protein: CASSRQHQETQYF. The CDR3 DNA is TGTGCCAGCAGTAGACAGCACCAAGAGACCCAGTACTTC.

The chain carries TRBV5-1 and TRBJ2-5, with a weak D call TRBD1 (6 bases). V was trimmed by 1 base and J by 1 base, leaving 8 bases between them. There are 14 residues in the CDR3. Germline V gene data show CDR1 as SGHRS and CDR2 as YFSETQ. The CDR3 DNA sequence: TGCGCCAGCAGCTTGCAACAGGGCCAAGAGACCCAGTACTTC. Protein product: CASSLQQGQETQYF.

Many counts were recorded for this clone. J is TRBJ2-2 and V is TRBV7-9, with TRBD2 matching over 8 bases. CDR1 is SEHNR, CDR2 FQNEAQ, per germline (reference sequence). The V segment lost 7 bases and the J segment 4 bases; nucleotides outside the gene matches: 5. The CDR3 contains 14 residues. The CDR3 DNA reads as TGTGCCAGCACCGTTAGCGGGATCACCGGGGAGCTGTTTTTT. Translated, it gives CASTVSGITGELFF.